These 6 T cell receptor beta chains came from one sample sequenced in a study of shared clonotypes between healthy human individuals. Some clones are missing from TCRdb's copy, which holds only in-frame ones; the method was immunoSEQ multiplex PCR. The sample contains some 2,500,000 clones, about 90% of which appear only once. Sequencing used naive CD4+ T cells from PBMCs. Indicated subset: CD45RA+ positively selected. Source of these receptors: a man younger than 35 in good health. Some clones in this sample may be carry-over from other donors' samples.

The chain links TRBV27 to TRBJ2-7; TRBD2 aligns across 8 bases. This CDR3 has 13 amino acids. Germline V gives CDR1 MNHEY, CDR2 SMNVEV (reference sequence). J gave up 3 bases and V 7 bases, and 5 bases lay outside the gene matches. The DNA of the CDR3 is TGTGCCAGCAAGGGACTAGATGGCTACGAGCAGTACTTC. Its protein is CASKGLDGYEQYF.

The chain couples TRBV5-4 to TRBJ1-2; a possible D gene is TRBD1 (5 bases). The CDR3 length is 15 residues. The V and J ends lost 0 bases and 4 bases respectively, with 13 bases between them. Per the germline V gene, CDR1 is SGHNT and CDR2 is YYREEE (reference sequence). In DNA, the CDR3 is TGTGCCAGCAGCTTGGGTGACAGAATAGCCTATGGCTACACCTTC. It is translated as CASSLGDRIAYGYTF. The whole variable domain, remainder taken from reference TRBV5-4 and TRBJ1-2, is ETGVTQSPTHLIKTRGQQVTLRCSSQSGHNTVSWYQQALGQGPQFIFQYYREEENGRGNFPPRFSGLQFPNYSSELNVNALELDDSALYLCASSLGDRIAYGYTFGSGTRLTVV.

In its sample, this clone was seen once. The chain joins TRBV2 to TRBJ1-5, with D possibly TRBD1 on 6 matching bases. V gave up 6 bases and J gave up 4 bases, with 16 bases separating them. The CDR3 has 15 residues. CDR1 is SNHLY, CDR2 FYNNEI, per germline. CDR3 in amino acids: CASRPQGSANQPQHF. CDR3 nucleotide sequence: TGTGCCAGCAGGCCACAGGGCTCGGCGAATCAGCCCCAGCATTTT.

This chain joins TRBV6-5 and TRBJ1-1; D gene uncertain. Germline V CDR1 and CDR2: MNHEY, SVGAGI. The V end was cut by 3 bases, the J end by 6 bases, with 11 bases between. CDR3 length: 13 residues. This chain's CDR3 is CASSYANRAEAFF. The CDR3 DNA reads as TGTGCCAGCAGTTATGCCAACCGGGCTGAAGCTTTCTTT.

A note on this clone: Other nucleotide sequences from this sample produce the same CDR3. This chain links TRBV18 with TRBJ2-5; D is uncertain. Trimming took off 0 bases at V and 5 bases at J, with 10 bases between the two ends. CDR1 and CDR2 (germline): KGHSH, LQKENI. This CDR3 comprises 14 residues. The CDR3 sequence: CASSPPGSRETQYF. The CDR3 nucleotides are TGTGCCAGCTCACCACCGGGGTCCCGGGAGACCCAGTACTTC. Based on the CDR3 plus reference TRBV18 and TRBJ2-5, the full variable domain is NAGVMQNPRHLVRRRGQEARLRCSPMKGHSHVYWYRQLPEEGLKFMVYLQKENIIDESGMPKERFSAEFPKEGPSILRIQQVVRGDSAAYFCASSPPGSRETQYFGPGTRLLVL.

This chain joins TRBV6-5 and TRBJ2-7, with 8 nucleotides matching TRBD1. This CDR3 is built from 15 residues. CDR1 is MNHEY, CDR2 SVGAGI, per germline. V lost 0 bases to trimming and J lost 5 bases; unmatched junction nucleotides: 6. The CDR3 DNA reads TGTGCCAGCAGTTACTCCATTGACAGGGGCGACGAGCAGTACTTC. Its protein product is CASSYSIDRGDEQYF.